This T cell receptor beta chain originates from a study of beta chain features in type 1 diabetes. Study-wide points: More deletions and fewer insertions at VDJ junctions were found in patients with type 1 diabetes. Shorter TCRB CDR3s, moderately but significantly so, were found in Type 1 diabetes patients in all four CD4+ subsets. A possible short-template PCR bias applies equally to patients and controls.

Sequenced material consisted of expressed TCRB transcripts (all of the isolated RNA was reverse transcribed). Approximately 3.7 million reads per sample on average were obtained from naive, central memory and regulatory T cell samples. Some clones are missing from TCRdb's copy, which holds only in-frame ones; the method was immunoSEQ multiplex PCR. The table includes almost 350,000 clones, around 9.3% detected once. This clone was observed a few times. Its antigen is unidentified. Purities in excess of 95% were seen in all sorted populations. CDR1 is SGDLS and CDR2 is YYNGEE in the germline V gene. Unmatched junction bases numbered 2, after V lost 0 bases and J lost 0 bases. The CDR3 sequence is 16 residues long.

The clonotype originates from a man aged 25-40 years with type 1 diabetes. The V and J genes are TRBV9 and TRBJ2-3, with 9 positions matching TRBD2. The sequenced material came from central memory CD4+ T cells from blood. Here the CDR3 reads CASSVEGTSSTDTQYF. The CDR3 region has the DNA TGTGCCAGCAGCGTAGAGGGGACTAGCAGCACAGATACGCAGTATTTT.